A selection of T cell receptor beta chains follows, all from one sample in a study of T cell responses to AZD1222 COVID-19 vaccine. The repertoire was sequenced with immunoSEQ multiplex PCR; TCRdb's copy has only in-frame clones and lacks some. The sample contains about 150,000 clones, approximately 93% of which appear only once. The sample was peripheral blood, taken on day 0 of AZD1222 vaccination. These receptors came from an adult in good health. Each CDR3 is given with its conserved first and last residue. A D gene is named only where the DNA matches it firmly. Not all rows give a size; the values are once, few, many and, for expanded clones, a class.

TRBJ2-7 | - | TRBD2 | TRBV25-1 | CASSIGTSSYEQYF | TGTGCCAGCAGTATCGGGACTAGTTCCTACGAGCAGTACTTC
TRBJ2-3 | - | - | TRBV5-5 | CASSLGDTQYF | TGTGCCAGCAGCTTGGGGGATACGCAGTATTTT
TRBJ1-5 | - | - | TRBV15 | CATSRGGGTFNQPQHF | TGTGCCACCAGCAGAGGGGGAGGGACCTTCAATCAGCCCCAGCATTTT
TRBJ2-1 | - | - | TRBV29-1 | CSVAGLSFNEQFF | TGCAGCGTCGCTGGACTATCGTTCAATGAGCAGTTCTTC
TRBJ2-5 | - | TRBD2 | TRBV9 | CASGGGTSRWETQYF | TGTGCCAGCGGGGGAGGGACCTCTAGGTGGGAGACCCAGTACTTC
TRBJ1-2 | - | TRBD1 | TRBV5-1 | CASSLEGQEFYGYTF | TGCGCCAGCAGCTTGGAAGGACAGGAGTTCTATGGCTACACCTTC
TRBJ2-5 | - | - | TRBV10-1 | CASSEQEGETQYF | TGCGCCAGCAGTGAGCAGGAAGGGGAGACCCAGTACTTC
TRBJ1-1 | - | - | TRBV3-1/TRBV3-2 | CASSQGERLYTEAFF | TGTGCCAGCAGCCAGGGAGAGAGGCTCTACACTGAAGCTTTCTTT
TRBJ1-1 | - | - | TRBV2 | CASSANGVEAFF | TGTGCCAGCAGTGCTAACGGAGTTGAAGCTTTCTTT
TRBJ2-1 | once | TRBD2 | TRBV11-2 | CASRFAGTSLDEQFF | TGTGCCAGCAGATTTGCCGGGACTAGTTTAGATGAGCAGTTCTTC
TRBJ1-5 | - | - | TRBV6-6 | CASSWEDQPQHF | TGTGCCAGCAGCTGGGAGGATCAGCCCCAGCATTTT
TRBJ2-7 | - | TRBD2 | TRBV6-1 | CASSESLAGSYEQYF | TGTGCCAGCAGTGAAAGCCTAGCGGGTTCCTACGAGCAGTACTTC
TRBJ1-2 | - | - | TRBV6-1 | CASREDDDSPGYTF | TGTGCCAGCAGAGAAGATGATGACAGTCCTGGCTACACCTTC
TRBJ2-1 | - | - | TRBV20-1 | CSAWTGNEQFF | TGCAGTGCTTGGACTGGAAATGAGCAGTTCTTC
TRBJ1-6 | - | TRBD1 | TRBV5-6 | CASSFRDSSTLPLHF | TGTGCCAGCAGCTTCCGGGACAGCTCTACGTTGCCCCTCCACTTT
TRBJ1-2 | once | - | TRBV2 | CARSGAANYGYTF | TGTGCCAGGTCCGGAGCGGCTAACTATGGCTACACCTTC
TRBJ2-2 | - | - | TRBV15 | CATRKDREDTGELFF | TGTGCCACCAGGAAAGACAGGGAGGACACCGGGGAGCTGTTTTTT
TRBJ2-7 | - | TRBD2 | TRBV11-2 | CASSLLHVAGGGEQYF | TGTGCCAGCAGCTTACTCCATGTAGCGGGAGGGGGAGAGCAGTACTTC
TRBJ1-3 | - | TRBD1 | TRBV9 | CASSGDSSGNTIYF | TGTGCCAGCAGTGGGGACAGCTCTGGAAACACCATATATTTT
TRBJ1-5 | few | - | TRBV6-1 | CASSETLSLGGNQPQHF | TGTGCCAGCAGTGAAACACTGTCGCTAGGCGGCAATCAGCCCCAGCATTTT
TRBJ2-1 | - | TRBD2 | TRBV11-1 | CASSLVTSGPPHEQFF | TGTGCCAGCAGCTTAGTGACTAGCGGGCCACCACATGAGCAGTTCTTC
TRBJ2-7 | - | TRBD1 | TRBV30 | CAWSVGQGYEQYF | TGTGCCTGGAGTGTAGGACAGGGCTACGAGCAGTACTTC
TRBJ1-2 | - | - | TRBV18 | CASSPTGRSYGYTF | TGTGCCAGCTCGCCGACGGGGCGGAGCTATGGCTACACCTTC
TRBJ2-5 | - | TRBD1 | TRBV10-1 | CASSESGEQGWQETQYF | TGCGCCAGCAGCGAGTCTGGGGAACAGGGGTGGCAAGAGACCCAGTACTTC
TRBJ1-3 | - | - | TRBV5-1 | CASSLGPRTAGNTIYF | TGCGCCAGCAGCTTGGGCCCAAGGACAGCCGGAAACACCATATATTTT
TRBJ2-2 | - | TRBD1 | TRBV3-1/TRBV3-2 | CASSPSGTGGSGELFF | TGTGCCAGCAGCCCATCCGGGACAGGGGGTTCCGGGGAGCTGTTTTTT
TRBJ2-1 | - | TRBD2 | TRBV3-1/TRBV3-2 | CASSLLAGVDNEQFF | TGTGCCAGCAGCCTACTAGCGGGAGTTGACAATGAGCAGTTCTTC
TRBJ2-1 | few | - | TRBV5-4 | CASSLVDSYNEQFF | TGTGCCAGCAGCTTGGTGGACTCCTACAATGAGCAGTTCTTC
TRBJ1-4 | - | TRBD1 | TRBV11-2 | CASSRDSTNEKLFF | TGTGCCAGCTCCCGGGACAGCACTAATGAAAAACTGTTTTTT
TRBJ2-2 | - | TRBD1 | TRBV29-1 | CSGGQALTGELFF | TGCAGCGGGGGACAGGCTCTCACCGGGGAGCTGTTTTTT
TRBJ1-5 | - | TRBD1 | TRBV19 | CASLGQGAGQPQHF | TGTGCCAGTCTTGGACAGGGGGCGGGTCAGCCCCAGCATTTT
TRBJ2-2 | - | - | TRBV5-4 | CASNDLEVTGELFF | TGTGCCAGCAACGATTTGGAGGTTACCGGGGAGCTGTTTTTT
TRBJ2-7 | - | TRBD2 | TRBV7-9 | CASSFSLGGLAVSYEQYF | TGTGCCAGCAGCTTCTCGCTTGGCGGGCTAGCGGTGTCCTACGAGCAGTACTTC
TRBJ1-1 | - | - | TRBV7-9 | CASSLAAAEAFF | TGTGCCAGCAGCTTAGCTGCCGCCGAAGCTTTCTTT
TRBJ1-1 | - | - | TRBV6-5 | CASSPGYGTEAFF | TGTGCCAGCAGTCCAGGGTACGGCACTGAAGCTTTCTTT
TRBJ2-1 | - | - | TRBV5-4 | CASSSGTRSSYNEQFF | TGTGCCAGCAGCTCCGGGACGCGAAGCTCCTACAATGAGCAGTTCTTC
TRBJ1-3 | once | TRBD1 | TRBV19 | CASSDTGGAGNTIYF | TGTGCCAGTAGTGACACAGGGGGAGCTGGAAACACCATATATTTT
TRBJ1-3 | - | TRBD1 | TRBV12-5 | CASGLGQGYSSGNTIYF | TGTGCTAGTGGTTTGGGACAGGGGTACAGCTCTGGAAACACCATATATTTT
TRBJ1-4 | - | - | TRBV19 | CASSIVVTLVDEKLFF | TGTGCCAGTAGTATAGTCGTGACCCTGGTCGATGAAAAACTGTTTTTT
TRBJ1-1 | - | - | TRBV10-1 | CASSESKSWENTEAFF | TGCGCCAGCAGTGAGTCGAAATCCTGGGAGAACACTGAAGCTTTCTTT
TRBJ2-1 | few | - | TRBV3-1/TRBV3-2 | CASSQNLAERSYNEQFF | TGTGCCAGCAGCCAAAACCTGGCAGAGCGCTCCTACAATGAGCAGTTCTTC
TRBJ1-4 | - | - | TRBV20-1 | CSARDGEKLFF | TGCAGTGCTAGGGACGGTGAAAAACTGTTTTTT
TRBJ1-2 | - | TRBD1 | TRBV5-6 | CASSAGTGLDYGYTF | TGTGCCAGCAGCGCCGGGACAGGGTTGGACTATGGCTACACCTTC
TRBJ1-3 | - | - | TRBV7-6 | CASSLRSGNTIYF | TGTGCCAGCAGCCTGAGATCTGGAAACACCATATATTTT
TRBJ1-4 | - | - | TRBV7-9 | CASSFDPRRINEKLFF | TGTGCCAGCAGCTTCGATCCACGGAGGATAAATGAAAAACTGTTTTTT
TRBJ2-7 | - | TRBD2 | TRBV7-2 | CASSLESRLAGGEQYF | TGTGCCAGCAGCTTAGAAAGCCGACTAGCGGGAGGCGAGCAGTACTTC
TRBJ1-2 | - | - | TRBV19 | CASSIQRGMYGYTF | TGTGCCAGTAGTATCCAGCGGGGGATGTACGGCTACACCTTC
TRBJ1-1 | - | - | TRBV29-1 | CSVEDRAPNTEAFF | TGCAGCGTTGAAGACAGGGCGCCGAACACTGAAGCTTTCTTT
TRBJ2-5 | - | - | TRBV12-5 | CASGLGLGGRETQYF | TGTGCTAGTGGTTTGGGGCTAGGTGGTCGAGAGACCCAGTACTTC
TRBJ1-5 | - | - | TRBV25-1 | CASSEGRQPQHF | TGTGCCAGCAGTGAGGGACGTCAGCCCCAGCATTTT
TRBJ2-1 | - | - | TRBV11-2 | CASSLRLRRTSYNEQFF | TGTGCCAGCAGCTTACGGTTGAGGAGGACCTCCTACAATGAGCAGTTCTTC
TRBJ1-1 | once | TRBD1 | TRBV18 | CASSPPLTGRSTEAFF | TGTGCCAGCTCACCACCCCTGACAGGGCGTAGCACTGAAGCTTTCTTT
TRBJ1-3 | - | - | TRBV3-1/TRBV3-2 | CASSQAGAGNTIYF | TGTGCCAGCAGCCAAGCAGGGGCTGGAAACACCATATATTTT
TRBJ2-1 | - | TRBD2 | TRBV27 | CASSKGLADINEQFF | TGTGCCAGCAGTAAGGGACTAGCGGACATAAATGAGCAGTTCTTC
TRBJ1-5 | - | TRBD1 | TRBV19 | CASKGTGRFGNQPQHF | TGTGCCAGTAAGGGGACAGGCCGCTTTGGCAATCAGCCCCAGCATTTT